Presented here are 10 T cell receptor beta chains from one specimen sequenced in a study of CXCR3-negative and CXCR3-positive naive CD8 T cells. Study observations and caveats: For CXCR3-positive naive cells, TRB CDR3s were more hydrophobic than those of CXCR3-negative naive cells.

These receptors have no known antigen. All TRB cDNA libraries came from 5' RACE performed with UMI labels. TCRdb processed the 5' RACE reads again and assigns one entry to each CDR3 protein, with no DNA. This sample contains fewer than 140,000 distinct CDR3 sequences. Sequenced input: naive CXCR3+ CD8+ T cells from blood. As for subset: CD45RO-CCR7+CD27+CD95- naive CD8+ T cells expressing CXCR3 (TNR3+). These receptors were collected from a human donor in good health. Some clones in this sample may be carry-over from other donors' samples.

The chain has TRBV28 and TRBJ2-1. CDR1 is MDHEN, CDR2 SYDVKM, per germline. This CDR3 contains 13 residues. CDR3 residues: CASSLGQYNEQFF.

This chain links TRBV9 with TRBJ1-6. CDR1 is SGDLS, CDR2 YYNGEE, per germline. The CDR3 consists of 12 residues. The CDR3 region is CASSVGNSPLHF. The variable domain in full, with the rest retrieved from reference TRBV9 and TRBJ1-6, is DSGVTQTPKHLITATGQRVTLRCSPRSGDLSVYWYQQSLDQGLQFLIQYYNGEERAKGNILERFSAQQFPDLHSELNLSSLELGDSALYFCASSVGNSPLHFGNGTRLTVT.

This chain connects TRBV12-3 or TRBV12-4 to TRBJ1-2; TCRdb selects TRBD1, and the lack of DNA leaves this call unchecked. The CDR3 has 14 residues. The CDR3 loop reads CASSSTLRGRGYTF.

The chain links TRBV12-3 or TRBV12-4 to TRBJ2-5; TCRdb lists TRBD2, though no DNA is available to test this call. There are 18 residues in the CDR3. The chain's CDR3 is CASSFLGGRPRYQETQYF.

The chain is built from TRBV6-2 or TRBV6-3 and TRBJ2-1; absent DNA, TCRdb's TRBD2 call cannot be checked. The length of the CDR3 is 18 residues. Looked up from germline, CDR1 is MNHEY and CDR2 is SVGEGT. The CDR3 protein is CASSYQLGTLSAYNEQFF.

The CDR3 loop is CSVEPVRQIRFGSDTQYF. This rearrangement joins TRBV29-1 to TRBJ2-3; TCRdb designates TRBD1, a call that cannot be tested without DNA. This CDR3 comprises 18 residues. Germline-derived CDR1 and CDR2 are SQVTM and ANQGSEA.

The chain combines TRBV6-4 with TRBJ2-1. Germline lookup yields CDR1 MRHNA and CDR2 SNTAGT. The CDR3 runs 15 residues. The CDR3 reads CASSVFADSYNEQFF.

The V and J genes are TRBV29-1 and TRBJ2-3; TCRdb names TRBD1, which stays unverified in the absence of DNA. The CDR3 has 14 residues. The V gene's germline CDR1 is SQVTM and CDR2 ANQGSEA. CDR3 region: CSAIFRTGRDTQYF.

The rearrangement joins TRBV7-9 to TRBJ2-1; the TRBD2 assignment by TCRdb is unverifiable without DNA. Looked up from germline, CDR1 is SEHNR and CDR2 is FQNEAQ (reference sequence). This CDR3 contains 15 residues. The CDR3 reads CVSSLSGLADNEQFF.

This chain joins TRBV6-5 and TRBJ2-4. The CDR3 has 13 residues. The V gene's germline CDR1 is MNHEY and CDR2 SVGAGI. The chain's CDR3 is CASSYRAGNIQYF.